The rows below give T cell receptor beta chains drawn from one sample of a study of blood T cell repertoires in COVID-19. Method: immunoSEQ multiplex PCR; TCRdb's copy keeps in-frame clones and lacks some. The table lists 55,000 to 80,000 clones, 82% of them singletons, with approximately 12% in the top ten. Material: peripheral blood. The source is a human donor in a cohort sampled during active COVID-19. Each CDR3 is given with its conserved first and last residue. The D gene is left open where the match is weak. Size is omitted from some rows. Given values are once, few, many or a class for expanded clones.

d_call j_call clone_size v_call cdr3_nt cdr3_aa
TRBD2 TRBJ2-5 . TRBV9 TGTGCCAGCAGCGTAGCGGGGGGAGAGACCCAGTACTTC CASSVAGGETQYF
TRBD1 TRBJ1-5 . TRBV10-3 TGTGCCATCAGGGATGGACAGGGCCTGGATCAGCCCCAGCATTTT CAIRDGQGLDQPQHF
. TRBJ2-2 few TRBV6-4 TGTGCCAGCAGTCCAGTAGGGGAAGGCAACACCGGGGAGCTGTTTTTT CASSPVGEGNTGELFF
TRBD2 TRBJ2-3 . TRBV7-9 TGTGCCAGCAGCTTTGCGGGGGGGTACGATACGCAGTATTTT CASSFAGGYDTQYF
. TRBJ1-5 few TRBV6-5 TGTGCCAGCAGGACAGGCAGGCAGCCCCAGCATTTT CASRTGRQPQHF
TRBD1 TRBJ1-5 . TRBV10-3 TGTGCCATCAGTGACGCAGGGGGCAGTGGCAATCAGCCCCAGCATTTT CAISDAGGSGNQPQHF
. TRBJ2-5 . TRBV11-2 TGTGCCAGCAGCCAATCGTGGAGGACAGAGACCCAGTACTTC CASSQSWRTETQYF
. TRBJ1-3 . TRBV2 TGTGCCAGCAGTGAATTGAGTGTCGGGACAAGAAACTTT CASSELSVGTRNF
. TRBJ2-5 . TRBV7-9 TGTGCCGGGGGCCATTTTGGGGAAGAGACCCAGTACTTC CAGGHFGEETQYF
TRBD1 TRBJ2-1 few TRBV6-5 TGTGCCAGCAAAGGACAGGGGGCTTACAATGAGCAGTTCTTC CASKGQGAYNEQFF
TRBD2 TRBJ2-1 . TRBV6-6 TGTGCCAGCCAGCGGGGCGCTTACAATGAGCAGTTCTTC CASQRGAYNEQFF
. TRBJ2-3 . TRBV27 TGTGCCAGCAGTTCACTAGCAGCAGATACGCAGTATTTT CASSSLAADTQYF
. TRBJ2-7 . TRBV11-2 TGTGCCAGCAGACCGGGTCTTTTTCGGGACACCTCGGGCTACGAGCAGTACTTC CASRPGLFRDTSGYEQYF